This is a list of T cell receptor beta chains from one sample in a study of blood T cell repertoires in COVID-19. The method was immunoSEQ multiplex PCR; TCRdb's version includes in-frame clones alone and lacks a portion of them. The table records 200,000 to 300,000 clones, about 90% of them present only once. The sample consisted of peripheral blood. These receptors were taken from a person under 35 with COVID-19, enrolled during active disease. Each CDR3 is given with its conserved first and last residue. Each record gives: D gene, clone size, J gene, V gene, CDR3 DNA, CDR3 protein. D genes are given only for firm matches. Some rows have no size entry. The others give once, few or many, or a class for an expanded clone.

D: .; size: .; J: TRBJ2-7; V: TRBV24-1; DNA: TGTGCCACCAGTGCTCCGGGAACCTACGAGCAGTACTTC; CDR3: CATSAPGTYEQYF
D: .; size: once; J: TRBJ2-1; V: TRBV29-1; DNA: TGCAGCGTTGAAGTCGGAGCGGTGCGCTCCTACAATGAGCAGTTCTTC; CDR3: CSVEVGAVRSYNEQFF
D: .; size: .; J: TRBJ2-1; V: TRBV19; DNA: TGTGCCAGTAGTACCGGACTCGAGATCAATGAGCAGTTCTTC; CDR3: CASSTGLEINEQFF
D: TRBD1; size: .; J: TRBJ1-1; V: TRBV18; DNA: TGTGCCAGCACGACAGGGGTGAACACTGAAGCTTTCTTT; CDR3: CASTTGVNTEAFF
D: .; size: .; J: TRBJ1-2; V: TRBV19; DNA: TGTGCCAGTAGTATCTCCAGGGACTATGGCTACACCTTC; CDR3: CASSISRDYGYTF
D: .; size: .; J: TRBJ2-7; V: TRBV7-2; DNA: TGTGCCAGCAACCCCTTCGGGGGTGACTACGAGCAGTACTTC; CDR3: CASNPFGGDYEQYF
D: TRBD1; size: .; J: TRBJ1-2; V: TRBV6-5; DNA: TGTGCCAGCAGTCGAGGACAGGGAAACTATGGCTACACCTTC; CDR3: CASSRGQGNYGYTF
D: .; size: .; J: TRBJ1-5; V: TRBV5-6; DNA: TGTGCCAGCAGCTTCTCCCCCAATCAGCCCCAGCATTTT; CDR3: CASSFSPNQPQHF
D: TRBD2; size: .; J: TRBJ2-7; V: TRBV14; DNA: TGTGCCAGTGCAGGACTAGCGGGTTCCTACGAGCAGTACTTC; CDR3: CASAGLAGSYEQYF
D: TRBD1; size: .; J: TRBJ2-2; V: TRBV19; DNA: TGTGCCAGTAGTTCTCGACAGGGACCCCCCGGGGAGCTGTTTTTT; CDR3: CASSSRQGPPGELFF
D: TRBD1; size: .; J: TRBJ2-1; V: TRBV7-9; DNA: TGTGCCAGCAGCTCCGTTAGAAACAGGGGCTACAATGAGCAGTTCTTC; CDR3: CASSSVRNRGYNEQFF
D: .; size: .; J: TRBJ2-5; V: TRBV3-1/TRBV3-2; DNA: TGTGCCAGCAGCCAAGTCGTTCAGACCCAGTACTTC; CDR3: CASSQVVQTQYF
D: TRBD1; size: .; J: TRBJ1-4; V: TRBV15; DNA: TGTGCCACGCAGGACAGGGAAAATGAAAAACTGTTTTTT; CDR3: CATQDRENEKLFF
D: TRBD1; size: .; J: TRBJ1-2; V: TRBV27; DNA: TGTGCCAGCAGTCTCCTAGCCCAACAGGGGTCAGTTCATAACTATGGCTACACCTTC; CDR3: CASSLLAQQGSVHNYGYTF
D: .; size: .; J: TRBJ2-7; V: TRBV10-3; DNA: TGTGCCATCAGTGAGTCTCCTACGTACGAGCAGTACTTC; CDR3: CAISESPTYEQYF
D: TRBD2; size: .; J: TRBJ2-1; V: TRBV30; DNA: TGTGCCTGGAGTGGGTCTAGCGGGTACAATGAGCAGTTCTTC; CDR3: CAWSGSSGYNEQFF
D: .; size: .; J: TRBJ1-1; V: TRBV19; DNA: TGTGCCAGTAACTTCGGGGCGGGATCTGAAGCTTTCTTT; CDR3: CASNFGAGSEAFF
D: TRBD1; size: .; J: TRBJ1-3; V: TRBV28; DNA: TGTGCCAGCAGTTTCCTCGGGACAGGGGTACACACCATATATTTT; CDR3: CASSFLGTGVHTIYF
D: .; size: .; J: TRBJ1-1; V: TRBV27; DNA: TGTGCCAGCAGTCTTGACAGGTCGGCTGAAGCTTTCTTT; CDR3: CASSLDRSAEAFF
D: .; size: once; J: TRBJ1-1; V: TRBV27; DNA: TGTGCCAGCAGTTTGTCAGGGAACCAATTGAACACTGAAGCTTTCTTT; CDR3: CASSLSGNQLNTEAFF
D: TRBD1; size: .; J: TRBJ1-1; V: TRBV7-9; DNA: TGTGCCAGCAGCTTATCAGGGACAGGGGAAACTGAAGCTTTCTTT; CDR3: CASSLSGTGETEAFF
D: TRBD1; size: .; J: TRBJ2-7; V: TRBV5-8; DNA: TGTGCCAGCAGCTTGTATCCAGGGGGAAGCTACGAGCAGTACTTC; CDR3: CASSLYPGGSYEQYF
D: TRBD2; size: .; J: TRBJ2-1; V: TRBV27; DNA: TGTGCCAGCAGTCCACTCGGGGTAGCGGGAGTGCTAAATGAGCAGTTCTTC; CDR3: CASSPLGVAGVLNEQFF
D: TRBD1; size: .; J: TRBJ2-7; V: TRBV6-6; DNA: TGTGCCAGCAAGGTCCTTTCGACAGGGGACTACGAGCAGTACTTC; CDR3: CASKVLSTGDYEQYF
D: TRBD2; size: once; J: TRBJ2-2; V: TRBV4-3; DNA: TGCGCCAGCAGCTCCGAAACCGGGACTAGTTGGACGGCCGGGGAGCTGTTTTTT; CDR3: CASSSETGTSWTAGELFF
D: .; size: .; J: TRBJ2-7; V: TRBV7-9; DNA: TGTGCCAGCAGCTTAGGCGCCCACTACGAGCAGTACTTC; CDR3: CASSLGAHYEQYF
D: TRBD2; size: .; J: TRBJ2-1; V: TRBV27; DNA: TGTGCCAGCAGTTCGATGGGACTATCCTACAATGAGCAGTTCTTC; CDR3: CASSSMGLSYNEQFF
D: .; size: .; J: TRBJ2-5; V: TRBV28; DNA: TGTGCCAGCAGTACCCCGCGGGCTCGAGGGGAGACCCAGTACTTC; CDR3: CASSTPRARGETQYF
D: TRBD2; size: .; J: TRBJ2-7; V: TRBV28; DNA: TGTGCCAGCAGTTTGGGACTAGCGCGTGAGCAGTACTTC; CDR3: CASSLGLAREQYF
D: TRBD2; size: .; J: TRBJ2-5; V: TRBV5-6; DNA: TGTGCCAGCAGCTTACGACTAGCGGGAGGGGAGACCCAGTACTTC; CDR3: CASSLRLAGGETQYF
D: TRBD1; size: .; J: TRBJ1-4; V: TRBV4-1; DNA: TGCGCCAGCAGCGTGAGAGGTGACAGGGGGCTAGATGAAAAACTGTTTTTT; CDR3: CASSVRGDRGLDEKLFF
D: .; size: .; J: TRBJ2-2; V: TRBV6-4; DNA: TGTGCCAGCAGTGACTCCCAGACCGGGGAGCTGTTTTTT; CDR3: CASSDSQTGELFF
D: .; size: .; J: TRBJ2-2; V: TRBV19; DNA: TGTGCCAGTATGTGGGGAGAGGGATACACCGGGGAGCTGTTTTTT; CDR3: CASMWGEGYTGELFF
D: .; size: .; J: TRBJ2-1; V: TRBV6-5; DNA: TGTGCCAGCAGTTCCCAGAAGGCGGGTCCGGGCAATGAGCAGTTCTTC; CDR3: CASSSQKAGPGNEQFF
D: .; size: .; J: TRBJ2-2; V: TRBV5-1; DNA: TGCGCCAGCAGCCTTCAGATGGTGAACACCGGGGAGCTGTTTTTT; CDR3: CASSLQMVNTGELFF
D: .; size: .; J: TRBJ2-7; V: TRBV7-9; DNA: TGTGCCAGCAGCTTAGCGCGAGGGATGGACGAGCAGTACTTC; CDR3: CASSLARGMDEQYF
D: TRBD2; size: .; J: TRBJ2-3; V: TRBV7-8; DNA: TGTGCCAGCAGCTGGAGCGGGAGCCCCACAGATACGCAGTATTTT; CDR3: CASSWSGSPTDTQYF
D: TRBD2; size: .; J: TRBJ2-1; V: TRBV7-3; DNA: TGTGCCAGCAGCTTAACGGCTAGCGGGGCGTACAATGAGCAGTTCTTC; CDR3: CASSLTASGAYNEQFF
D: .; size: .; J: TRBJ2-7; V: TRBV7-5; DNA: TGTGCCAGAAGCTTAGGTGCTAGGGGCTCCTACGAGCAGTACTTC; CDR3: CARSLGARGSYEQYF
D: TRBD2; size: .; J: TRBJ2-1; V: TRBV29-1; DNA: TGCAGCGTCGGAGGACTAGCGGGTAATGAGCAGTTCTTC; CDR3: CSVGGLAGNEQFF
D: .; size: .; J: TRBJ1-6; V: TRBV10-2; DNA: TGCGCCAGCAACGAACATAGGAGTAATAATTCACCCCTCCACTTT; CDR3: CASNEHRSNNSPLHF
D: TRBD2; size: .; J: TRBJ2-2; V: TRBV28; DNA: TGTGCCAGCAGACTAAGCGGGAGATCCGGGGAGCTGTTTTTT; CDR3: CASRLSGRSGELFF
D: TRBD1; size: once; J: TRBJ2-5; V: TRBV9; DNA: TGTGCCAGCAGCGTACTCGGGACAGCTGAAGAGACCCAGTACTTC; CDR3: CASSVLGTAEETQYF
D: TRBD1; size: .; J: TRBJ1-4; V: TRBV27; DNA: TGTGCCAGCAGTTTCGGACAGGGAGGAGTTAGGACTAATGAAAAACTGTTTTTT; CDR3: CASSFGQGGVRTNEKLFF
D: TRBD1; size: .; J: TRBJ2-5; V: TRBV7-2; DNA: TGTGCCAGCAGCCCGGACAGGGGGCGACAAGAGACCCAGTACTTC; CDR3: CASSPDRGRQETQYF
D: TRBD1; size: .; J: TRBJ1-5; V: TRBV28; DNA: TGTGCCAGCGGCCCGGGACAGTCAATTTATAGCAATCAGCCCCAGCATTTT; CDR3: CASGPGQSIYSNQPQHF
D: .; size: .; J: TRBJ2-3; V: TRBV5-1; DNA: TGCGCCAGCAGCTTGGGGTACAGGGTTGGAAGCACAGATACGCAGTATTTT; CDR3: CASSLGYRVGSTDTQYF
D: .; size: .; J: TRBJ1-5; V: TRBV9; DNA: TGTGCCAGCAGCGGGGGCAGGGGCCTAAATCAGCCCCAGCATTTT; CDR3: CASSGGRGLNQPQHF
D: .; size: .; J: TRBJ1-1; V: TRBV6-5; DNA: TGTGCCAGCTCGGAGACGATGAACACTGAAGCTTTCTTT; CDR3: CASSETMNTEAFF
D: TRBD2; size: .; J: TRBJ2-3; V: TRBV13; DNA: TGTGCCAGCAGCTTATTGCTAGCGGGAGCCCAGGGAGATACGCAGTATTTT; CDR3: CASSLLLAGAQGDTQYF
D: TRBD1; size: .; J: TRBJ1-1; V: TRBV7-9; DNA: TGTGCCTGCTCGGGACAGGGTGGTAACACTGAAGCTTTCTTT; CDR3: CACSGQGGNTEAFF
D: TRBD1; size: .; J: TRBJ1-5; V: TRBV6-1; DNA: TGTGCCAGCAGTGAAAGAGCACAGGGGGCTTTTCAGCCCCAGCATTTT; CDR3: CASSERAQGAFQPQHF
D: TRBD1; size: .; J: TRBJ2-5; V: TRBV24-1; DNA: TGTGCCACCAGTGGGACAGGAGGATTAGAGACCCAGTACTTC; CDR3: CATSGTGGLETQYF
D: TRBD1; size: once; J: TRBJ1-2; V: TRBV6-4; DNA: TGTGCCAGCAGTGACTTCAGGGGGCTTGGCTACACCTTC; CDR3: CASSDFRGLGYTF
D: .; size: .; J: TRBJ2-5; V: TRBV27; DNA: TGTGCCAGCAGTTCGCCGGCAGGGTCGGTTGAGACCCAGTACTTC; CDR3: CASSSPAGSVETQYF